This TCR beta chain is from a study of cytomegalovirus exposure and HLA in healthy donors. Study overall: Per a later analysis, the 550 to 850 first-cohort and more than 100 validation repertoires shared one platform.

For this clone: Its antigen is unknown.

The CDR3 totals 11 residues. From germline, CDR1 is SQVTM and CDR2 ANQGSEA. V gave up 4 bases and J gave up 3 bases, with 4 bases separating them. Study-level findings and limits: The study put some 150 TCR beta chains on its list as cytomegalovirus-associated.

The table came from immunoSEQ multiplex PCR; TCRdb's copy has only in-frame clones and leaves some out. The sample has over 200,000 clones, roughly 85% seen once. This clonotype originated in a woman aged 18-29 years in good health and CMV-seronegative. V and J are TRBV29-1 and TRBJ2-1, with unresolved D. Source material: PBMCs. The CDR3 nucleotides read TGCAGCGTTGGTGGCTACAATGAGCAGTTCTTC. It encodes CSVGGYNEQFF.